Listed here are 9 T cell receptor beta chains from one sample, sequenced in a study of Graves' ophthalmopathy and Graves' hyperthyroidism. The authors amplified TCR beta CDR3 regions, and they did so from RNA transcripts for repertoire sequencing. HTBI primers primed a first-round RT-PCR, and a second-round multiplex PCR followed. TCRdb recomputed calls from the multiplex PCR reads with MiXCR, one row per CDR3 protein. The sample lists about 740,000 distinct CDR3 sequences, around 40% seen once, with around 40% in the top ten. The sequencing input was peripheral blood. These TCRs come from an adult man with Graves' ophthalmopathy.

The CDR3 DNA sequence: TGTGCCAGCAGCCAGAGGGGCACCAACACTGAAGCTTTCTTT. It specifies CASSQRGTNTEAFF. J is TRBJ1-1 and V is TRBV6-5; TRBD1 might be the D (5 bases). The CDR3 spans 14 residues. Germline CDR1 reads MNHEY; CDR2 reads SVGAGI. The V end lost 6 bases, the J end lost 2 bases, and 13 bases lay between the germline ends.

The J gene is TRBJ2-5, the V gene TRBV25-1; 9 bases map to TRBD2. Germline values: CDR1 MGHDK, CDR2 SYGVNS. The CDR3 is 17 residues long. Trimming took 2 bases from V and 5 from J; bases not matched to a gene: 12. CDR3 residues: CASSEPSGTSLWETQYF. In DNA form, the CDR3 reads TGTGCCAGCAGTGAACCTAGCGGGACTAGTCTGTGGGAGACCCAGTACTTC.

This clonotype was found a few times. The V call is TRBV7-2, the J call TRBJ1-2, with TRBD1 matching 8 bases. The CDR3 loop spans 16 amino acids. Looked up from germline, CDR1 is SGHTA and CDR2 is FQGNSA. The junction had 14 bases not matched to a gene; V was cut back by 8 bases and J by 3 bases. In DNA form, the CDR3 reads TGTGCCAGCGGGCTAGGACAGGGCTTAAACCACTATGGCTACACCTTC. It translates to CASGLGQGLNHYGYTF. The full variable domain, with the rest looked up from reference TRBV7-2 and TRBJ1-2, is GAGVSQSPSNKVTEKGKDVELRCDPISGHTALYWYRQSLGQGLEFLIYFQGNSAPDKSGLPSDRFSAERTGGSVSTLTIQRTQQEDSAVYLCASGLGQGLNHYGYTFGSGTRLTVV.

V usage is TRBV9 and J usage is TRBJ2-5, with 7 bases that match TRBD1. This CDR3 is 14 amino acids long. Trimming removed 4 bases from V and 10 bases from J; junction bases left unmatched: 13. Germline-derived CDR1 and CDR2 are SGDLS and YYNGEE. This chain's CDR3 is CASSTGRQGPRQYF. CDR3 nucleotide sequence: TGTGCCAGCAGCACGGGACGACAGGGACCCCGCCAGTACTTC.

This clonotype occurred many times. The genes are TRBV2 and TRBJ1-1; D unclear. CDR3 length: 13 amino acids. Germline values: CDR1 SNHLY, CDR2 FYNNEI. V lost 7 bases, J lost 3 bases, and 12 bases lay in between. CDR3 nucleotide sequence: TGTGCCAGCACCGCCCCGGGTGACACTGAAGCTTTCTTT. Translation: CASTAPGDTEAFF.

V usage is TRBV2 and J usage is TRBJ1-5; 7 bases fit TRBD1. Germline assignment: CDR1 SNHLY and CDR2 FYNNEI. The CDR3 contains 15 residues. J gave up 0 bases and V 6 bases, and 5 bases lay outside the gene matches. The CDR3 coding sequence is TGTGCCAGCAGCGGGACAGCATATAGCAATCAGCCCCAGCATTTT. This gives the protein CASSGTAYSNQPQHF.

The chain links TRBV7-8 to TRBJ2-5; D not resolved. The CDR3 spans 15 residues. Trimming took 5 bases from V and 2 from J, leaving 15 bases between them. The germline V gene encodes CDR1 SGHVS and CDR2 FQNEAQ. CDR3 nucleotides: TGTGCCAGCAGCCCAGGAGTGCGGAGTCAAGAGACCCAGTACTTC. This encodes CASSPGVRSQETQYF.

This rearrangement joins TRBV2 to TRBJ1-1; D unclear. V was shortened by 4 bases and J by 1 base, with 16 bases between the two germline ends. This CDR3 region has 16 residues. Germline V gene sequence: CDR1 SNHLY, CDR2 FYNNEI. In DNA form, the CDR3 reads TGTGCCAGCAGTGCCCCGATCCCCCCAGGGAACACTGAAGCTTTCTTT. It codes for CASSAPIPPGNTEAFF.

This chain links TRBV9 with TRBJ1-6; D possibly corresponds to TRBD1 (5 bases). The CDR3 is 14 amino acids. V dropped 5 bases and J dropped 8 bases, with 14 bases sitting between them. Germline CDR1 is SGDLS and CDR2 is YYNGEE. Here the CDR3 reads CASSEAGSDSPLHF. The CDR3 bases are TGTGCCAGCAGTGAAGCAGGGTCCGATTCACCCCTCCACTTT.